This is a list of T cell receptor beta chains from one sample in a study of follicular helper T cells after annual influenza vaccination. Sequencing was performed with immunoSEQ multiplex PCR; in TCRdb, only in-frame clones are kept and a portion is missing. The sample contains about 10,000 clones, roughly 80% of which appear only once. The source was CXCR5+ CD38- circulating T follicular helper cells from blood, collected 7 days after influenza vaccination. These receptors were taken from an adult who received the influenza vaccine. Each CDR3 is given with its conserved first and last residue. The D gene is left open where the match is weak. Size tells how often a clone was seen (once, few, many) or the class of an expanded clone, and some rows leave it out.

d_call: NA
j_call: TRBJ2-3
cdr3_length: 14
clone_size: NA
v_call: TRBV27
cdr3_aa: CASSFNGGPDTQYF
cdr3_nt: TGTGCCAGCAGTTTCAATGGGGGCCCAGATACGCAGTATTTT

d_call: NA
j_call: TRBJ2-1
cdr3_length: 15
clone_size: few
v_call: TRBV7-3
cdr3_aa: CASSGGLGGYDEQFF
cdr3_nt: TGTGCCAGCAGCGGGGGACTGGGAGGTTACGATGAGCAGTTCTTC

d_call: NA
j_call: TRBJ1-2
cdr3_length: 13
clone_size: NA
v_call: TRBV9
cdr3_aa: CASSADVNYGYTF
cdr3_nt: TGTGCCAGCAGCGCCGACGTGAACTATGGCTACACCTTC

d_call: TRBD2
j_call: TRBJ2-2
cdr3_length: 16
clone_size: NA
v_call: TRBV25-1
cdr3_aa: CASSPTSGGPTGELFF
cdr3_nt: TGTGCCAGCAGTCCCACTAGCGGGGGCCCCACCGGGGAGCTGTTTTTT

d_call: TRBD1
j_call: TRBJ1-1
cdr3_length: 15
clone_size: few
v_call: TRBV10-3
cdr3_aa: CASRGQGAADTEAFF
cdr3_nt: TGTGCCTCGAGGGGGCAGGGGGCGGCGGACACTGAAGCTTTCTTT

d_call: TRBD1
j_call: TRBJ1-4
cdr3_length: 18
clone_size: NA
v_call: TRBV5-1
cdr3_aa: CASSSSTTGVSTNEKLFF
cdr3_nt: TGCGCCAGCAGCTCGAGCACGACAGGGGTTTCAACTAATGAAAAACTGTTTTTT

d_call: NA
j_call: TRBJ2-3
cdr3_length: 16
clone_size: NA
v_call: TRBV5-6
cdr3_aa: CASSLDRGTLTDTQYF
cdr3_nt: TGTGCCAGCAGCTTGGATCGTGGGACCCTCACAGATACGCAGTATTTT

d_call: NA
j_call: TRBJ1-6
cdr3_length: 15
clone_size: NA
v_call: TRBV2
cdr3_aa: CASRGLLQPNSPLHF
cdr3_nt: TGTGCCAGCAGGGGCTTGTTGCAGCCTAATTCACCCCTCCACTTT

d_call: NA
j_call: TRBJ1-6
cdr3_length: 15
clone_size: few
v_call: TRBV27
cdr3_aa: CASSLNGQVDSPLHF
cdr3_nt: TGTGCCAGCAGTTTAAATGGGCAGGTGGATTCACCCCTCCACTTT

d_call: TRBD2
j_call: TRBJ2-7
cdr3_length: 16
clone_size: NA
v_call: TRBV6-5
cdr3_aa: CASSYSISSGGYEQYF
cdr3_nt: TGTGCCAGCAGTTACTCGATCTCTAGCGGGGGTTACGAGCAGTACTTC

d_call: NA
j_call: TRBJ2-7
cdr3_length: 15
clone_size: few
v_call: TRBV5-1
cdr3_aa: CASSLGSGMTYEQYF
cdr3_nt: TGCGCCAGCAGCTTGGGCTCCGGCATGACATACGAGCAGTACTTC

d_call: TRBD2
j_call: TRBJ2-3
cdr3_length: 16
clone_size: few
v_call: TRBV4-2
cdr3_aa: CASSQDPGGAVDTQYF
cdr3_nt: TGTGCCAGCAGCCAAGATCCCGGGGGGGCAGTCGATACGCAGTATTTT

d_call: NA
j_call: TRBJ1-1
cdr3_length: 14
clone_size: NA
v_call: TRBV11-2
cdr3_aa: CASSSGLMNTEAFF
cdr3_nt: TGTGCCAGCAGCTCCGGCCTCATGAACACTGAAGCTTTCTTT

d_call: NA
j_call: TRBJ1-5
cdr3_length: 14
clone_size: NA
v_call: TRBV5-1
cdr3_aa: CASSLEGGYQPQHF
cdr3_nt: TGCGCCAGCAGCTTGGAGGGGGGATATCAGCCCCAGCATTTT

d_call: NA
j_call: TRBJ2-7
cdr3_length: 11
clone_size: NA
v_call: TRBV5-6
cdr3_aa: CASRQGREQYF
cdr3_nt: TGTGCCAGCAGACAGGGCCGAGAGCAGTACTTC

d_call: TRBD1
j_call: TRBJ2-3
cdr3_length: 16
clone_size: NA
v_call: TRBV18
cdr3_aa: CASSPPNRGGTDTQYF
cdr3_nt: TGTGCCAGCTCACCACCGAACAGGGGTGGTACAGATACGCAGTATTTT

d_call: NA
j_call: TRBJ1-3
cdr3_length: 13
clone_size: NA
v_call: TRBV9
cdr3_aa: CASSGQIGNTIYF
cdr3_nt: TGTGCCAGCAGCGGACAGATTGGAAACACCATATATTTT

d_call: NA
j_call: TRBJ2-3
cdr3_length: 17
clone_size: once
v_call: TRBV27
cdr3_aa: CASSLDRPGGGTDTQYF
cdr3_nt: TGTGCCAGCAGTTTAGACCGACCTGGCGGGGGCACAGATACGCAGTATTTT

d_call: NA
j_call: TRBJ1-1
cdr3_length: 15
clone_size: NA
v_call: TRBV5-4
cdr3_aa: CASSTAEGGNTEAFF
cdr3_nt: TGTGCCAGCAGCACCGCGGAAGGGGGGAACACTGAAGCTTTCTTT

d_call: NA
j_call: TRBJ1-6
cdr3_length: 14
clone_size: NA
v_call: TRBV7-2
cdr3_aa: CASSLDGYNSPLHF
cdr3_nt: TGTGCCAGCAGCCTCGACGGGTATAATTCACCCCTCCACTTT

d_call: NA
j_call: TRBJ1-4
cdr3_length: 14
clone_size: NA
v_call: TRBV19
cdr3_aa: CASSIGTGAEKLFF
cdr3_nt: TGTGCCAGTAGTATTGGGACCGGTGCTGAAAAACTGTTTTTT

d_call: NA
j_call: TRBJ1-1
cdr3_length: 13
clone_size: NA
v_call: TRBV6-1
cdr3_aa: CASSEPVNTEAFF
cdr3_nt: TGTGCCAGCAGTGAACCAGTGAACACTGAAGCTTTCTTT

d_call: NA
j_call: TRBJ1-2
cdr3_length: 15
clone_size: NA
v_call: TRBV30
cdr3_aa: CAWSVQGGSRVGYTF
cdr3_nt: TGTGCCTGGAGTGTACAGGGCGGCTCCCGCGTTGGCTACACCTTC

d_call: NA
j_call: TRBJ1-5
cdr3_length: 14
clone_size: NA
v_call: TRBV2
cdr3_aa: CASSDGYSNQPQHF
cdr3_nt: TGTGCCAGCAGTGACGGATATAGCAATCAGCCCCAGCATTTT

d_call: TRBD1
j_call: TRBJ1-2
cdr3_length: 13
clone_size: NA
v_call: TRBV28
cdr3_aa: CASSEGQGYGYTF
cdr3_nt: TGTGCCAGCAGCGAGGGACAGGGCTATGGCTACACCTTC

d_call: NA
j_call: TRBJ1-1
cdr3_length: 13
clone_size: NA
v_call: TRBV19
cdr3_aa: CASSDRGNTEAFF
cdr3_nt: TGTGCCAGTAGTGATCGGGGGAACACTGAAGCTTTCTTT

d_call: NA
j_call: TRBJ1-1
cdr3_length: 15
clone_size: NA
v_call: TRBV30
cdr3_aa: CAWTRRELANTEAFF
cdr3_nt: TGTGCCTGGACACGCCGGGAATTGGCTAACACTGAAGCTTTCTTT

d_call: TRBD2
j_call: TRBJ2-5
cdr3_length: 15
clone_size: NA
v_call: TRBV11-3
cdr3_aa: CASSEITSGQETQYF
cdr3_nt: TGTGCCAGCAGCGAAATAACTAGCGGACAAGAGACCCAGTACTTC

d_call: NA
j_call: TRBJ1-2
cdr3_length: 15
clone_size: NA
v_call: TRBV27
cdr3_aa: CASSPKWGGNYGYTF
cdr3_nt: TGTGCCAGCAGCCCAAAGTGGGGGGGCAATTATGGCTACACCTTC

d_call: NA
j_call: TRBJ1-1
cdr3_length: 14
clone_size: NA
v_call: TRBV5-5
cdr3_aa: CASRIGVVNTEAFF
cdr3_nt: TGTGCCAGCAGAATAGGGGTGGTGAACACTGAAGCTTTCTTT

d_call: NA
j_call: TRBJ1-5
cdr3_length: 13
clone_size: few
v_call: TRBV7-3
cdr3_aa: CASSRQPNQPQHF
cdr3_nt: TGTGCCAGCAGTCGACAGCCCAATCAGCCCCAGCATTTT

d_call: NA
j_call: TRBJ2-1
cdr3_length: 15
clone_size: NA
v_call: TRBV5-4
cdr3_aa: CASSLAMGGRNEQFF
cdr3_nt: TGTGCCAGCAGCTTGGCGATGGGGGGGCGCAATGAGCAGTTCTTC

d_call: NA
j_call: TRBJ2-1
cdr3_length: 13
clone_size: NA
v_call: TRBV29-1
cdr3_aa: CSVEDLRRDEQFF
cdr3_nt: TGCAGCGTTGAAGATCTGAGGAGGGATGAGCAGTTCTTC

d_call: NA
j_call: TRBJ1-1
cdr3_length: 15
clone_size: NA
v_call: TRBV11-2
cdr3_aa: CASSSFGALATEAFF
cdr3_nt: TGTGCCAGCAGCTCTTTCGGGGCGTTGGCCACTGAAGCTTTCTTT

d_call: TRBD1
j_call: TRBJ1-2
cdr3_length: 13
clone_size: few
v_call: TRBV10-1
cdr3_aa: CASSGDRASGYTF
cdr3_nt: TGCGCCAGCAGTGGGGACAGGGCCAGTGGCTACACCTTC

d_call: TRBD2
j_call: TRBJ2-2
cdr3_length: 14
clone_size: NA
v_call: TRBV19
cdr3_aa: CASSLNSGDGELFF
cdr3_nt: TGTGCCAGTAGTTTAAACAGCGGGGATGGGGAGCTGTTTTTT